These T cell receptor beta chains were read from a single sample in a study of blood T cell repertoires in COVID-19. Libraries were prepared by immunoSEQ multiplex PCR; TCRdb keeps only in-frame clonotypes and omits some of them. The sample yields roughly 15,000 clones, 65% to 90% seen once. The sample comprised peripheral blood. These receptors all come from a woman aged 45-65 years with active or convalescent COVID-19. Each CDR3 is given with its conserved first and last residue. The D gene is left open where the match is weak. Some rows have no size entry. The others give once, few or many, or a class for an expanded clone.

v_gene	j_gene	d_gene	abundance	CDR3aa	CDR3nt
TRBV6-5	TRBJ1-1	TRBD1	few	CASRWDRLEAFF	TGTGCCAGCAGATGGGACAGGCTTGAAGCTTTCTTT
TRBV6-5	TRBJ2-3	TRBD2	-	CASRFRGGTDTQYF	TGTGCCAGCAGGTTCCGGGGGGGCACAGATACGCAGTATTTT
TRBV4-1	TRBJ1-1	-	-	CASSQVIPMNTEAFF	TGCGCCAGCAGCCAAGTCATCCCTATGAACACTGAAGCTTTCTTT
TRBV27	TRBJ1-2	-	-	CASSHGLSGNIYGYTF	TGTGCCAGCAGCCACGGATTATCAGGGAACATCTATGGCTACACCTTC
TRBV14	TRBJ1-4	-	-	CASSQGTGTNEKLFF	TGTGCCAGCAGCCAAGGAACAGGGACTAATGAAAAACTGTTTTTT
TRBV19	TRBJ1-4	-	-	CASSTEGLGEKLFF	TGTGCCAGTAGTACGGAGGGGTTGGGAGAAAAACTGTTTTTT
TRBV9	TRBJ2-7	-	-	CASSTRTAPFYEQYF	TGTGCCAGCAGCACCCGGACAGCCCCCTTCTACGAGCAGTACTTC
TRBV27	TRBJ2-1	TRBD2	-	CASSLLGGGDNEQFF	TGTGCCAGCAGTTTGTTGGGCGGGGGGGACAATGAGCAGTTCTTC
TRBV7-9	TRBJ2-1	TRBD2	once	CASSFASGVEQFF	TGTGCCAGCAGCTTTGCTAGCGGGGTTGAGCAGTTCTTC
TRBV4-1	TRBJ2-1	TRBD2	-	CASSQAESGGNEQFF	TGCGCCAGCAGCCAAGCAGAGTCGGGAGGGAATGAGCAGTTCTTC
TRBV7-9	TRBJ1-1	TRBD1	-	CASSLRPGGGLGTEAFF	TGTGCCAGCAGCTTAAGGCCAGGGGGCGGGTTAGGCACTGAAGCTTTCTTT
TRBV4-1	TRBJ2-7	-	-	CASSQDWQGVGEQYF	TGCGCCAGCAGCCAAGATTGGCAAGGGGTTGGTGAGCAGTACTTC
TRBV10-1	TRBJ2-5	TRBD2	-	CASSETSGVETQYF	TGCGCCAGCAGTGAGACTAGCGGGGTGGAGACCCAGTACTTC
TRBV7-2	TRBJ2-1	TRBD2	few	CASSGTSGRDNEQFF	TGTGCCAGCAGCGGAACTAGCGGGAGAGACAATGAGCAGTTCTTC
TRBV27	TRBJ2-1	TRBD2	-	CATKKPGTSGIYNEQFF	TGTGCCACCAAGAAACCTGGGACTAGCGGGATCTACAATGAGCAGTTCTTC
TRBV27	TRBJ2-2	TRBD2	-	CASSFERTSGTTGELFF	TGTGCCAGCAGTTTCGAACGGACTAGCGGGACCACCGGGGAGCTGTTTTTT
TRBV4-1	TRBJ2-7	TRBD2	-	CASSQDYRGGYEQYF	TGCGCCAGCAGCCAAGATTACCGGGGGGGCTACGAGCAGTACTTC
TRBV14	TRBJ2-7	TRBD2	-	CASSQGVASGGTSSYEQYF	TGTGCCAGCAGCCAAGGTGTGGCTAGCGGGGGGACAAGCTCCTACGAGCAGTACTTC
TRBV3-1/TRBV3-2	TRBJ1-6	-	-	CASSRRTEGGSPLHF	TGTGCCAGCAGCCGGCGGACAGAGGGTGGTTCACCCCTCCACTTT